A single sample is the source of the 18 T cell receptor beta chains below, sequenced in a study of blood T cell repertoires in COVID-19. The repertoire was sequenced with immunoSEQ multiplex PCR; TCRdb's copy has only in-frame clones and lacks some. This table has a few hundred thousand clones, 80% to 90% appearing once. Input material: PBMCs or T cells enriched from blood (not recorded which). All receptors derive from a man aged 18 to 35 who had recovered from COVID-19.

V is TRBV28 and J is TRBJ1-1; the D is unclear. Per germline, CDR1 MDHEN and CDR2 SYDVKM. V was trimmed by 6 bases and J by 3 bases, leaving 14 bases between them. There are 14 residues in the CDR3. CDR3 in amino acids: CASSPTGPDTEAFF. Written as DNA, the CDR3 is TGTGCCAGCAGCCCAACGGGTCCCGACACTGAAGCTTTCTTT.

The chain joins TRBV11-2 to TRBJ1-5; maybe TRBD1 (5 bases). The CDR3 is 16 amino acids. Germline CDR1 and CDR2: SGHAT and FQNNGV. Deletions cut 2 bases from V and 5 bases from J, with 16 bases between. The CDR3 sequence: CASSLLGQGLDQPQHF. CDR3 sequence (DNA): TGTGCCAGCAGCTTATTAGGTCAGGGCCTGGATCAGCCCCAGCATTTT.

This clone has only a few counts. This chain's CDR3 is CASSLAGTYNEQFF. The CDR3 DNA is TGTGCCAGCAGCCTAGCGGGAACCTACAATGAGCAGTTCTTC. V and J are TRBV6-2 or TRBV6-3 and TRBJ2-1; 9 nucleotides align to TRBD2. The germline CDR1 and CDR2 sequences are MNHEY and SVGEGT. This CDR3 is built from 14 residues. V was clipped by 6 bases and J by 2 bases; unmatched bases: 2.

This chain links TRBV9 with TRBJ2-1, with 7 bases aligning to TRBD1. V lost 2 bases to trimming and J lost 4 bases; unmatched junction nucleotides: 6. Per the germline V gene, CDR1 is SGDLS and CDR2 is YYNGEE. CDR3 length: 15 amino acids. CDR3 DNA: TGTGCCAGCAGCGTGTCCGGGACAGAATACAATGAGCAGTTCTTC. This codes for CASSVSGTEYNEQFF.

This clone has a single count. The rearrangement links TRBV20-1 to TRBJ1-4; no firm D call. CDR3 size: 13 residues. V lost 3 bases, J lost 5 bases, and 10 bases lay in between. Germline loops: CDR1 DFQATT, CDR2 SNEGSKA (reference sequence). The DNA for the CDR3 is TGCAGTGCTAGTCGGTCCGCAAATGAAAAACTGTTTTTT. It codes for CSASRSANEKLFF.

The V gene is TRBV2, the J gene TRBJ1-5; D remains ambiguous. Trimming took off 7 bases at V and 0 bases at J, with 10 bases between the two ends. This CDR3 has 14 amino acids. Germline V lookup: CDR1 SNHLY, CDR2 FYNNEI. The CDR3 is CASTPEDSNQPQHF. The CDR3, as DNA: TGTGCCAGCACCCCAGAAGATAGCAATCAGCCCCAGCATTTT.

The chain is built from TRBV27 and TRBJ2-7, with D maybe TRBD2 (8 bases). CDR1 is MNHEY and CDR2 is SMNVEV in the germline V gene (reference sequence). The CDR3 length is 20 residues. V gave up 3 bases and J gave up 1 base, with 28 bases separating them. The CDR3 DNA is TGTGCCAGCAGTTTTCGAGGCAGGACAGGTTATAGCGGGGCTTCCTACGAGCAGTACTTC. Amino acids: CASSFRGRTGYSGASYEQYF.

The V call is TRBV19, the J call TRBJ2-1; possible D gene TRBD1, 6 bases. Germline-derived CDR1 and CDR2 are LNHDA and SQIVND (reference sequence). Between the trimmed V and J ends, which lost 5 bases and 10 bases, there was a span of 15 bases. The CDR3 is 13 amino acids. As DNA, the CDR3 is TGTGCCAGTAGTGACAGGTTCCTCGGGGAGCAGTTCTTC. Protein sequence: CASSDRFLGEQFF.

CDR3 coding DNA: TGTGCCAGCAGTTTATCGGGGGGTGGCTACACCTTC. Translating gives CASSLSGGGYTF. The chain joins TRBV12-3 or TRBV12-4 to TRBJ1-2; D perhaps matches TRBD1 (5 bases). With 2 bases removed from V and 7 bases from J, the gap between germline ends came to 8 bases. The CDR3 runs 12 residues.

The chain carries TRBV11-3 and TRBJ2-7, with D perhaps TRBD2 (6 bases). With 4 bases removed from V and 4 bases from J, the gap between germline ends came to 14 bases. The germline V gene encodes CDR1 SGHNT and CDR2 YENEEA. The CDR3 has 14 residues. DNA of the CDR3: TGTGCCAGCAGCTCCGGGGGTTCTGGGTACGAGCAGTACTTC. It codes for CASSSGGSGYEQYF. Drawing the rest from reference TRBV11-3 and TRBJ2-7, the complete variable domain is EAGVVQSPRYKIIEKKQPVAFWCNPISGHNTLYWYLQNLGQGPELLIRYENEEAVDDSQLPKDRFSAERLKGVDSTLKIQPAELGDSAVYLCASSSGGSGYEQYFGPGTRLTVT.

In DNA form, the CDR3 reads TGCGCCAGCAGCTTCACTAGCGGGGGGGCCCTAAGCTCCTACGAGCAGTACTTC. Translating it yields CASSFTSGGALSSYEQYF. This chain uses TRBV5-1 with TRBJ2-7; TRBD2 matches 13 bases. This CDR3 is built from 18 residues. V lost 2 bases and J lost 0; bases outside the gene matches: 8. CDR1 is SGHRS, CDR2 YFSETQ, per germline.

The chain uses TRBV6-5 and TRBJ1-3, with D perhaps TRBD1 (5 bases). V dropped 6 bases and J dropped 0 bases, with 9 bases sitting between them. Germline CDR1 is MNHEY and CDR2 is SVGAGI. The CDR3 totals 14 residues. The CDR3 nucleotides are TGTGCCAGCAGCGCAGGGTCCTCTGGAAACACCATATATTTT. This codes for CASSAGSSGNTIYF.

The J gene is TRBJ2-1, the V gene TRBV9; TRBD2 matches 9 bases. The CDR3 loop spans 18 amino acids. V trimming: 0 bases; J trimming: 8 bases; junction bases outside the gene matches: 15. The germline V gene has CDR1 SGDLS and CDR2 YYNGEE. Here the CDR3 reads CASSVATGVSGRMDEQFF. CDR3 DNA sequence: TGTGCCAGCAGCGTAGCTACGGGGGTAAGCGGGAGGATGGATGAGCAGTTCTTC.

The chain has TRBV12-3 or TRBV12-4 and TRBJ2-7; tentative D call: TRBD2 (5 bases). Trimming removed 4 bases from V and 0 bases from J, with 7 bases in between. This CDR3 has 13 residues. The CDR3 coding sequence is TGTGCCAGCAGTTGGACTGACTCCTACGAGCAGTACTTC. Translated: CASSWTDSYEQYF.

As for this clone: The final CDR3 position lacks the conserved phenylalanine or tryptophan, pointing to a likely read error. Because the CDR3's place on the DNA is in doubt, the DNA is left out and the CDR3 is given as listed by TCRdb. The CDR3 sequence is CAITGFGI. The chain uses TRBV19 and TRBJ1-2; TRBD1, the table's D call, lacks a check against the DNA. Germline assignment: CDR1 LNHDA and CDR2 SQIVND (reference sequence). With termini counted, the CDR3 has 8 amino acids.

The chain links TRBV27 to TRBJ2-7; 11 positions match TRBD2. The V gene end was trimmed by 0 bases and the J gene end by 3 bases; junction bases not matched to a gene: 4. CDR1 and CDR2 from the germline V gene are MNHEY and SMNVEV (reference sequence). This CDR3 has 16 residues. The CDR3 loop reads CASSLSSGTSGYEQYF. The CDR3, as DNA: TGTGCCAGCAGTTTATCATCCGGGACTAGCGGCTACGAGCAGTACTTC.

The chain has TRBV5-5 and TRBJ2-5, with TRBD1 matching over 8 bases. Germline loops: CDR1 SGHKS, CDR2 YYEKEE (reference sequence). The V gene end was trimmed by 4 bases and the J gene end by 0 bases; junction bases not matched to a gene: 8. This CDR3 is built from 16 residues. The CDR3 DNA sequence: TGTGCCAGCAGCAGACCAGGACAGGGACACCAAGAGACCCAGTACTTC. Translation gives CASSRPGQGHQETQYF. Variable domain in full (rest from reference TRBV5-5 and TRBJ2-5): DAGVTQSPTHLIKTRGQQVTLRCSPISGHKSVSWYQQVLGQGPQFIFQYYEKEERGRGNFPDRFSARQFPNYSSELNVNALLLGDSALYLCASSRPGQGHQETQYFGPGTRLLVL.

V gene TRBV25-1 combines with J gene TRBJ1-1; TRBD1 matches 7 bases. The CDR3 is 11 amino acids. V was pared by 5 bases and J by 7 bases, with 1 base of the junction left unmatched. CDR1 MGHDK and CDR2 SYGVNS come from the germline V gene. The CDR3 bases are TGTGCCAGCAGTAGACAGGGTGAAGCTTTCTTT. Residues: CASSRQGEAFF.